The sequence of this T cell receptor beta chain was determined in a study of CD8+ T cells in alopecia areata. Across the whole study: Twice daily, treated patients received 5 to 10 mg of oral tofacitinib.

The study's findings and limits: In blood and scalp, many expanded lesional clones persisted during tofacitinib. For patients receiving tofacitinib, scalp clonality and expanded CD8+ clones among the top 100 significantly decreased.

Following RNA extraction, reverse transcription yielded cDNA that acted as the sequencing template. Some clones are missing from TCRdb's copy, which holds only in-frame ones; the method was immunoSEQ multiplex PCR. The sample holds roughly 230,000 clones; 43% are singletons and the top ten take around 2.5%. Treatment defined: oral pan-JAK inhibitor, 5-10 mg twice daily. The authors sorted CD4+ and CD8+ T cells from PBMCs. A note on this clone: Its antigen is undetermined.

Germline V gene data show CDR1 as GTSNPN and CDR2 as SVGIG (reference sequence). V was cut by 2 bases and J by 1 base, with 9 bases left in between. The CDR3 length is 14 residues. The TCR sequence derives from a human donor with alopecia areata. Sample: CD4+ T cells sorted from blood, taken between weeks 36 and 40, from a patient treated with tofacitinib. The chain couples TRBV30 to TRBJ1-5; D remains unclear. The DNA of the CDR3 is TGTGCCTGGAGTACGGTGGCGAGCAATCAGCCCCAGCATTTT. It yields the protein CAWSTVASNQPQHF.